These 14 T cell receptor beta chains came from one sample sequenced in a study of cytomegalovirus exposure and HLA in healthy donors. Assay used: immunoSEQ multiplex PCR; TCRdb lists only in-frame clones, some missing. Among over 100,000 clones listed, about 88% were seen once. Sequencing input: PBMCs. These receptors all stem from a woman younger than 30 in good health and CMV-seronegative.

The chain employs TRBV5-1 and TRBJ2-1; 7 nucleotides line up with TRBD1. The junction had 2 bases not matched to a gene; V was cut back by 4 bases and J by 1 base. The germline V gene has CDR1 SGHRS and CDR2 YFSETQ. This CDR3 is 14 amino acids long. Here the CDR3 reads CASSRGQSYNEQFF. CDR3 bases: TGCGCCAGCAGCCGGGGACAGTCCTACAATGAGCAGTTCTTC.

The chain joins TRBV30 to TRBJ1-2; D is unclear. The CDR3 sequence is 11 residues long. CDR1 and CDR2 from the germline V gene are GTSNPN and SVGIG (reference sequence). Deletions cut 4 bases from V and 7 bases from J, with 10 bases between. Here the CDR3 DNA reads TGTGCCTGGAATGAGGGAGGTGGCTACACCTTC. It translates to CAWNEGGGYTF.

V usage is TRBV6-6 and J usage is TRBJ2-1; 9 positions match TRBD2. The CDR3 sequence is 16 residues long. Germline V gene lookup returns CDR1 MNHNY and CDR2 SVGAGI (reference sequence). Trimming removed 4 bases from V and 4 bases from J; junction bases left unmatched: 8. The CDR3 is CASSSPRAGGYNEQFF. CDR3 DNA: TGTGCCAGCAGTTCCCCTAGAGCGGGAGGTTACAATGAGCAGTTCTTC.

V is TRBV7-2 and J is TRBJ1-1, with D possibly matching TRBD1 (5 bases). This CDR3 is 15 amino acids long. CDR1 is SGHTA, CDR2 FQGNSA, per germline. Trimming cost V 0 bases and J 4 bases, with 12 bases left between them. CDR3 residues: CASSLALWGGTEAFF. The CDR3 DNA follows: TGTGCCAGCAGCTTAGCGCTCTGGGGGGGCACTGAAGCTTTCTTT.

The chain uses TRBV5-1 and TRBJ2-1; D gene unclear. The CDR3 contains 11 residues. V was cut by 4 bases and J by 4 bases, with 3 bases left in between. Germline CDR1 reads SGHRS; CDR2 reads YFSETQ. The CDR3 nucleotides are TGCGCCAGCAGCGAGTACAATGAGCAGTTCTTC. Protein sequence: CASSEYNEQFF.

V and J are TRBV27 and TRBJ2-5, with 8 bases aligning to TRBD1. There are 13 residues in the CDR3. Germline CDR1 and CDR2: MNHEY and SMNVEV (reference sequence). The V gene end was trimmed by 4 bases and the J gene end by 4 bases; junction bases not matched to a gene: 2. CDR3 bases: TGTGCCAGCAGTTATACAGGGGGAGAGACCCAGTACTTC. It encodes CASSYTGGETQYF.

This rearrangement joins TRBV27 to TRBJ2-7; 8 bases are shared with TRBD1. The CDR3 is 16 amino acids. The germline V gene has CDR1 MNHEY and CDR2 SMNVEV (reference sequence). The V and J ends lost 5 bases and 0 bases, in that order; junction bases with no gene match: 9. The CDR3 coding sequence is TGTGCCAGCAGTGGGACAGGCGCCTCCGCCTCCTACGAGCAGTACTTC. This sequence encodes CASSGTGASASYEQYF.

This chain joins TRBV7-9 and TRBJ2-7, with D possibly being TRBD2 (7 bases). Trimming pared 2 bases from V and 2 bases from J, leaving 13 bases between. The CDR3 runs to 15 residues. Germline CDR1 and CDR2: SEHNR and FQNEAQ (reference sequence). This CDR3 reads CASSLLTGGTYEQYF. CDR3 in DNA: TGTGCCAGCAGCTTACTAACGGGGGGCACCTACGAGCAGTACTTC. Full variable domain (outside the CDR3, taken from reference TRBV7-9 and TRBJ2-7): DTGVSQNPRHKITKRGQNVTFRCDPISEHNRLYWYRQTLGQGPEFLTYFQNEAQLEKSRLLSDRFSAERPKGSFSTLEIQRTEQGDSAMYLCASSLLTGGTYEQYFGPGTRLTVT.

The chain employs TRBV15 and TRBJ2-3, with D maybe TRBD1 (5 bases). This CDR3 comprises 14 residues. Germline V lookup: CDR1 LNHNV, CDR2 YYDKDF (reference sequence). V lost 3 bases and J 7 bases, leaving 14 bases between the germline ends. The CDR3 loop is CATSRASRGNTQYF. In DNA form, the CDR3 reads TGTGCCACCAGCAGGGCTTCAAGGGGAAATACGCAGTATTTT.

This chain connects TRBV12-2 to TRBJ2-1; TRBD2 is the table's D call and was not checked against the DNA. TRBV12-2 is reported as a pseudogene. This CDR3 region has 16 residues. As DNA, the CDR3 is TGTGCAAGTCGCTCCCAGCGGGGGGCACACTACAATGAGCAGTTCTTC. Its translation: CASRSQRGAHYNEQFF.

The rearrangement uses TRBV27 and TRBJ2-2; TRBD1 is a possible D gene (5 bases). V was shortened by 2 bases and J by 0 bases, with 10 bases between the two germline ends. The CDR3 sequence is 16 residues long. Germline V gene sequence: CDR1 MNHEY, CDR2 SMNVEV (reference sequence). The CDR3 sequence is CASSLRGLPNTGELFF. The CDR3 DNA sequence: TGTGCCAGCAGTTTAAGGGGCTTGCCGAACACCGGGGAGCTGTTTTTT.

The chain employs TRBV2 and TRBJ2-3; perhaps TRBD1 as D (6 bases). CDR1 SNHLY and CDR2 FYNNEI come from the germline V gene. The CDR3 runs to 17 residues. Trimming pared 7 bases from V and 2 bases from J, leaving 22 bases between. The CDR3 is CASNGGPGQSLTDTQYF. CDR3 nucleotide sequence: TGTGCCAGCAATGGGGGACCGGGACAAAGCCTCACAGATACGCAGTATTTT.

This chain links TRBV4-3 with TRBJ1-2; possible D gene TRBD1, 6 bases. V dropped 1 base and J dropped 8 bases, with 14 bases sitting between them. Germline CDR1 reads LGHNA; CDR2 reads YSLEER. The CDR3 runs to 14 residues. CDR3 residues: CASSQGGDIGGYTF. CDR3 in DNA: TGCGCCAGCAGCCAAGGAGGGGACATTGGGGGCTACACCTTC.

As to this clone: The junction shows a germline mismatch at one end, possibly a read error. The chain uses TRBV11-2 and TRBJ1-2, with D unclear. This CDR3 is 13 amino acids long. Per the germline V gene, CDR1 is SGHAT and CDR2 is FQNNGV. The CDR3 reads CASSLDLRAPGVF. The CDR3 nucleotides read TGTGCCAGCAGCTTAGATCTGCGGGCGCCCGGGGTCTTC.